These T cell receptor beta chains were read from a single sample in a study of cytomegalovirus exposure and HLA in healthy donors. The repertoire was sequenced with immunoSEQ multiplex PCR; TCRdb's copy has only in-frame clones and lacks some. The sample totals under 65,000 clones; its top ten clones hold around 7.1%. The sample comprised PBMCs. The receptors come from a woman between 35 and 50 years old in good health and CMV-seronegative. Each CDR3 is given with its conserved first and last residue. The D gene is left open where the match is weak.

>TRBJ2-5|TRBV5-1|TRBD2
TGCGCCAGCAGCTTCACTAGCGGGAGGGCTCGAGAGACCCAGTACTTC
CASSFTSGRARETQYF
>TRBJ1-1|TRBV6-4|.
TGTGCCAGCAGTGAAAAAGGAGAAGGGGGCACTGAAGCTTTCTTT
CASSEKGEGGTEAFF
>TRBJ1-2|TRBV19|TRBD1
TGTGCCAGTAGGGGACAGGGAAATGGCTACACCTTC
CASRGQGNGYTF
>TRBJ1-2|TRBV7-8|.
TGTGCCAGCAGCTCATTTAGGGGAACAGACGGCTACACCTTC
CASSSFRGTDGYTF
>TRBJ2-7|TRBV29-1|.
TGCAGCGCCCGGGGACTCCAGTCCTACGAGCAGTACTTC
CSARGLQSYEQYF
>TRBJ1-5|TRBV30|.
TGTGCCTGGAGTATTGAGGGTGGACAGCCCCAGCATTTT
CAWSIEGGQPQHF
>TRBJ1-4|TRBV5-6|.
TGTGCCAGCAGCGTTGGCCCAGGGCCAACTAATGAAAAACTGTTTTTT
CASSVGPGPTNEKLFF
>TRBJ2-3|TRBV18|TRBD2
TGTGGAACTCGGACTAGCGGGACCGCAGATACGCAGTATTTT
CGTRTSGTADTQYF
>TRBJ1-3|TRBV10-3|TRBD1
TGTGCCATCAGGGGACAGGAACCTGGAAACACCATATATTTT
CAIRGQEPGNTIYF
>TRBJ2-7|TRBV6-6|.
TGTGCCAGCAGTCGAGGTGGTAGCGGCTACGAGCAGTACTTC
CASSRGGSGYEQYF
>TRBJ1-1|TRBV4-1|TRBD1
TGCGCCAGCAGCCAAGATGGTACCGGGACAGGCGCTTTCTTT
CASSQDGTGTGAFF
>TRBJ2-7|TRBV6-1|TRBD1
TGTGCCAGCAGAGACACAGGGGGTTCCAGAGAGCAGTACTTC
CASRDTGGSREQYF
>TRBJ2-3|TRBV28|.
TGTGCCAGCAGTTTTGCGGACTCCACAGATACGCAGTATTTT
CASSFADSTDTQYF
>TRBJ1-2|TRBV7-2|TRBD1
TGTGCCAGTTCCTTCGACAGGGCTTTAGGCTACACCTTC
CASSFDRALGYTF
>TRBJ2-7|TRBV18|TRBD1
TGTGCCAGCTCACCGCTGATAGAGGCTACAGGGGCTTACGAGCAGTACTTC
CASSPLIEATGAYEQYF
>TRBJ2-7|TRBV28|TRBD1
TGTGCCAGCAGTTCACTGGGGGGGGGACAGGGTATCTCCTACGAGCAGTACTTC
CASSSLGGGQGISYEQYF
>TRBJ1-5|TRBV11-2|TRBD1
TGTGCCAGCAGCCTCACAGGGGATGAGGGGCAGCCCCAGCATTTT
CASSLTGDEGQPQHF
>TRBJ2-7|TRBV28|.
TGTGCCAGCCAGGGTGAAAAGGTTTGGGAGCAGTACTTC
CASQGEKVWEQYF
>TRBJ1-5|TRBV6-5|.
TGTGCCAGCAGGCTTGGGAGTTATAGCAATCAGCCCCAGCATTTT
CASRLGSYSNQPQHF
>TRBJ2-5|TRBV18|TRBD1
TGTGCCAGCTCACCACCGATGGCGCCAGGGGGCCAGTACTTC
CASSPPMAPGGQYF
>TRBJ1-5|TRBV19|TRBD1
TGTGCCAGTAGTATAGAACAGGGGGCCGAACAGCCCCAGCATTTT
CASSIEQGAEQPQHF
>TRBJ1-2|TRBV11-2|TRBD1
TGTGCCAGCAGCTTAGTCCAGGGGGCGCTGGGCTACACCTTC
CASSLVQGALGYTF
>TRBJ2-7|TRBV6-1|.
TGTGCCAGCAGTGTTGACAGCTACGAGCAGTACTTC
CASSVDSYEQYF
>TRBJ2-1|TRBV2|.
TGTGCCAGCAGTGCCGAAGGACAGAGTGAGCAGTTCTTC
CASSAEGQSEQFF
>TRBJ2-5|TRBV19|TRBD1
TGTGCCAGTAGTAAGGGACAGGGCCAAGAGACCCAGTACTTC
CASSKGQGQETQYF
>TRBJ2-7|TRBV18|TRBD2
TGTGCCAGCTCACCTAATACGGGACTAGCGGGAGGCGAGCAGTACTTC
CASSPNTGLAGGEQYF
>TRBJ1-2|TRBV4-1|.
TGCGCCAGCAGCCAAGGACGAGGACTAGCCGATACTAACTATGGCTACACCTTC
CASSQGRGLADTNYGYTF
>TRBJ2-7|TRBV5-1|TRBD1
TGCGCCAGCAGCTTCCAACCTAGAGGGGGCGCGGGCGGGCAGTACTTC
CASSFQPRGGAGGQYF
>TRBJ1-2|TRBV18|TRBD1
TGTGCCAGCTCGCGGACAGGGCAGGACTATGGCTACACCTTC
CASSRTGQDYGYTF